The clone carrying this T cell receptor (beta chain) was recorded a few times. Its antigen is undetermined. V lost 5 bases and J lost 4; bases outside the gene matches: 4. The V gene's germline CDR1 is LNHDA and CDR2 SQIVND (reference sequence). The CDR3 extends over 13 amino acids. This specimen belongs to a study of cytomegalovirus exposure and HLA in healthy donors. Background on the study: A data release that came early held roughly 90 million unique TCRs from HLA-typed donors.

Study outcomes and limitations: A later analysis showed that HLA-associated TCR beta chains had undergone more clonal expansion than equally common others. The dataset shows that most TCR sequences were rare, while some public TCRs occurred in many donors.

Samples came from healthy bone marrow donors. The PCR used 60 Vbeta and 13 Jbeta primers. Profiling relied on immunoSEQ multiplex PCR, and the TCRdb table lists in-frame clones only, not all of them. The repertoire has about 120,000 clones, 70% to 80% of them found once; the top ten carry over 1.5%. Sequencing was carried out using PBMCs. This clonotype was obtained from a woman aged 18-29 years in good health and CMV-seronegative. The rearrangement links TRBV19 to TRBJ1-1, with 7 nucleotides matching TRBD1. CDR3 DNA: TGTGCCAGTAGTCTTGACAGGGCCACTGAAGCTTTCTTT. Its protein is CASSLDRATEAFF.